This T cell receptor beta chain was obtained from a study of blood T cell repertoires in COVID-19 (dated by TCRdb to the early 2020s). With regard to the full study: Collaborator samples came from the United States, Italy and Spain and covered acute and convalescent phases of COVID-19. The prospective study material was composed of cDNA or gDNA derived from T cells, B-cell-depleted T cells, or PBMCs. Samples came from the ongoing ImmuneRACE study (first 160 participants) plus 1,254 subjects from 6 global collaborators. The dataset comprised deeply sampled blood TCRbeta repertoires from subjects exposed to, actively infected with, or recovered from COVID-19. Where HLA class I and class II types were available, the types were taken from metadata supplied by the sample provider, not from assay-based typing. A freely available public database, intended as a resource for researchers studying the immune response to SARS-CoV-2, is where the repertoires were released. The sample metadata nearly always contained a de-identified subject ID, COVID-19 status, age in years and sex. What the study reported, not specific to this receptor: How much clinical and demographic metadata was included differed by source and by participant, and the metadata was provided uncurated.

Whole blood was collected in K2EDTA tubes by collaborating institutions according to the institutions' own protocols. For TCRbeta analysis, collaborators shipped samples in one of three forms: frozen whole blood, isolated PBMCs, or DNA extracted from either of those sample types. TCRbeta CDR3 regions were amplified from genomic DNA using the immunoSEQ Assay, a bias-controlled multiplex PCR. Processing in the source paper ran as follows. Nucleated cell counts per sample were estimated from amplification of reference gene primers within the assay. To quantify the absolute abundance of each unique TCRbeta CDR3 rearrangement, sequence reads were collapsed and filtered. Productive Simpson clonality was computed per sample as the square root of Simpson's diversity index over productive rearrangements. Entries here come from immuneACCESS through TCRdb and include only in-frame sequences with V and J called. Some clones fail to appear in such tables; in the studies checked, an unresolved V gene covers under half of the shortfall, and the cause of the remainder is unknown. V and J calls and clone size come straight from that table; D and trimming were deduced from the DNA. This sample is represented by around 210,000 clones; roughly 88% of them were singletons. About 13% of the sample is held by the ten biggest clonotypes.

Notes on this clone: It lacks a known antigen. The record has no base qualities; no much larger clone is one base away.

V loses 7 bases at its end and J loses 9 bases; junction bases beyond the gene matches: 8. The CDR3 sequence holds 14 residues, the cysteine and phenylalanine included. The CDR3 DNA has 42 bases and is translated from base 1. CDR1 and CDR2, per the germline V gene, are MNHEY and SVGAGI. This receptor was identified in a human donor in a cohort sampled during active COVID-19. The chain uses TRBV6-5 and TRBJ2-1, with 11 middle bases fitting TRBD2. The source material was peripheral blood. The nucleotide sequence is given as TGTGCCAGCACCCTACCCGGGACTAGCGGTGAGCAGTTCTTC. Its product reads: CASTLPGTSGEQFF.